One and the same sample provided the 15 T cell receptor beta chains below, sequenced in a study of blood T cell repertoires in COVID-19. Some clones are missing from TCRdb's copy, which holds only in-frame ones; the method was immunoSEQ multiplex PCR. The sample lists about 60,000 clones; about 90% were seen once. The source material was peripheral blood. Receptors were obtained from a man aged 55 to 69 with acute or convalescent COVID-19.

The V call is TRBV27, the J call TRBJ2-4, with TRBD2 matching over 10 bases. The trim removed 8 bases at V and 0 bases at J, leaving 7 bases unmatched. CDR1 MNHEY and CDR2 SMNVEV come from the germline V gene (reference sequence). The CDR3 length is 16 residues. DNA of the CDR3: TGTGCCAGCTCCGGACTAGCGGAGGTAGCCAAAAACATTCAGTACTTC. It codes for CASSGLAEVAKNIQYF.

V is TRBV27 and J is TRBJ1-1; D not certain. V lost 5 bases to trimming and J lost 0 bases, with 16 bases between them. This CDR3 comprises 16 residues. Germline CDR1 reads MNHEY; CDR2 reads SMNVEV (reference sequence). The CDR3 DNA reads TGTGCCAGCAGTCGCGTTCTAACAGACCTGAACACTGAAGCTTTCTTT. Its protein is CASSRVLTDLNTEAFF.

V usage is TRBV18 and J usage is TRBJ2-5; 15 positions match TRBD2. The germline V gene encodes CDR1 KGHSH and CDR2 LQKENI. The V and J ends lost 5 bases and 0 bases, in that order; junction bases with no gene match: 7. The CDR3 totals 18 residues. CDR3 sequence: CASSAGLAGGKHQETQYF. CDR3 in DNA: TGTGCCAGCTCAGCCGGACTAGCGGGAGGGAAACACCAAGAGACCCAGTACTTC.

CDR3 nucleotides: TGTGCCAGCAGTTTCATTAGCGGGAGCGGATTAGATACGCAGTATTTT. Its protein product is CASSFISGSGLDTQYF. This chain uses TRBV28 with TRBJ2-3; TRBD2 aligns across 9 bases. J gave up 5 bases and V 3 bases, and 9 bases lay outside the gene matches. This CDR3 comprises 16 residues. CDR1 is MDHEN and CDR2 is SYDVKM in the germline V gene. The variable domain in full, with the rest retrieved from reference TRBV28 and TRBJ2-3, is DVKVTQSSRYLVKRTGEKVFLECVQDMDHENMFWYRQDPGLGLRLIYFSYDVKMKEKGDIPEGYSVSREKKERFSLILESASTNQTSMYLCASSFISGSGLDTQYFGPGTRLTVL.

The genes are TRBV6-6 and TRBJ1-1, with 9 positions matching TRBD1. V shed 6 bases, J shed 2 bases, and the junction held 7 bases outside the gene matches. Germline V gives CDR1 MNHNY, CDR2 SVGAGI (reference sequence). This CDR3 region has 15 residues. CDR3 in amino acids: CASSLSGQGNTEAFF. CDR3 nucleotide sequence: TGTGCCAGCAGCCTTTCGGGACAGGGCAACACTGAAGCTTTCTTT.

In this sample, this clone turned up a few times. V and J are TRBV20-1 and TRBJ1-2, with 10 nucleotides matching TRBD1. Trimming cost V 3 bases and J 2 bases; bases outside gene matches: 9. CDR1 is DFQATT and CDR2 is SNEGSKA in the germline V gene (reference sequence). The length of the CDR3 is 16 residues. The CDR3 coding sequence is TGCAGTGCTAGTCAAGGGGGGACAGGGGCGAACTATGGCTACACCTTC. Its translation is CSASQGGTGANYGYTF.

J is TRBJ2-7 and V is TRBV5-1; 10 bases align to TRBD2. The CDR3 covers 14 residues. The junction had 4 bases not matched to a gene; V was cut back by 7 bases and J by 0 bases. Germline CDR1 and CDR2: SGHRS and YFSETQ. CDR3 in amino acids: CASASGSVSYEQYF. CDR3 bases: TGCGCCAGCGCTAGCGGGAGTGTCTCCTACGAGCAGTACTTC.

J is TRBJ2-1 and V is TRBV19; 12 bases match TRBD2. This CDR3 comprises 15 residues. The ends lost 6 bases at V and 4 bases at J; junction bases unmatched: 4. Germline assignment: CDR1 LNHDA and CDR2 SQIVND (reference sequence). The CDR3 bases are TGTGCCAGTAGGTTACTAGCGGGAGGATACAATGAGCAGTTCTTC. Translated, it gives CASRLLAGGYNEQFF. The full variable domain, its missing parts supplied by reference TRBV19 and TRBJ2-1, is DGGITQSPKYLFRKEGQNVTLSCEQNLNHDAMYWYRQDPGQGLRLIYYSQIVNDFQKGDIAEGYSVSREKKESFPLTVTSAQKNPTAFYLCASRLLAGGYNEQFFGPGTRLTVL.

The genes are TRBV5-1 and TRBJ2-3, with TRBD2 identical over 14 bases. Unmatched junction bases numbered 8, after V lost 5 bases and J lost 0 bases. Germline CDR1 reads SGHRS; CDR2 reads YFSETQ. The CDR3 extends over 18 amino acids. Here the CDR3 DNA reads TGCGCCAGCAGGGAGAGACTAGCGGGAGGGACCAGCACAGATACGCAGTATTTT. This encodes CASRERLAGGTSTDTQYF.

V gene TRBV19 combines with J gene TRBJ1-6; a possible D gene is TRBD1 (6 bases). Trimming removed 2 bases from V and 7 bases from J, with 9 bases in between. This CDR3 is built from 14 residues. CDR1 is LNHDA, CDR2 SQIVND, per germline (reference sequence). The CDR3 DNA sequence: TGTGCCAGTAGTATAACAGGGCAGAATTCACCCCTCCACTTT. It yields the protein CASSITGQNSPLHF.

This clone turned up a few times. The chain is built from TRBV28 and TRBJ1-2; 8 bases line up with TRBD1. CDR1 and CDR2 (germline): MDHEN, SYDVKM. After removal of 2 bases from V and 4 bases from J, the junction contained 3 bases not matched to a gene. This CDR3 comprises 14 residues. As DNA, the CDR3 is TGTGCCAGCAGTTTACCGGACAGGGCCTATGGCTACACCTTC. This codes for CASSLPDRAYGYTF.

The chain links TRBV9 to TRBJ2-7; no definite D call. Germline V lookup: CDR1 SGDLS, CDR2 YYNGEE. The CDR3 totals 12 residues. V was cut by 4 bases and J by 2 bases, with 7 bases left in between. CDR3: CASSPGPYEQYF. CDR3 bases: TGTGCCAGCAGCCCAGGTCCCTACGAGCAGTACTTC.

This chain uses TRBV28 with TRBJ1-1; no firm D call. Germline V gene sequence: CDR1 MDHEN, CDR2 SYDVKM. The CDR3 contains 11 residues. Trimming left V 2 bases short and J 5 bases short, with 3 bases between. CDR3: CASSLLTEAFF. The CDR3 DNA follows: TGTGCCAGCAGTTTACTGACTGAAGCTTTCTTT. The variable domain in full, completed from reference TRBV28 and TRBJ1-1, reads DVKVTQSSRYLVKRTGEKVFLECVQDMDHENMFWYRQDPGLGLRLIYFSYDVKMKEKGDIPEGYSVSREKKERFSLILESASTNQTSMYLCASSLLTEAFFGQGTRLTVV.

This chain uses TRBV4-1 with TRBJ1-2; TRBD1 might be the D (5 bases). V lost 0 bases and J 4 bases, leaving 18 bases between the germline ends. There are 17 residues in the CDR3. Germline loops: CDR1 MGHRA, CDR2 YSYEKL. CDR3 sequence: CASSQDNRRRGGYGYTF. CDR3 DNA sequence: TGCGCCAGCAGCCAAGATAACAGAAGGCGCGGGGGCTATGGCTACACCTTC.

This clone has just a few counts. CDR3 nucleotide sequence: TGTGCCAGCAGTTTGAGGCTATACACTGAAGCTTTCTTT. Translating it yields CASSLRLYTEAFF. The V and J genes are TRBV28 and TRBJ1-1, with D unresolved. From germline, CDR1 is MDHEN and CDR2 SYDVKM. The CDR3 sequence is 13 residues long. Trimming removed 3 bases at V and 3 bases at J, with 8 bases between.